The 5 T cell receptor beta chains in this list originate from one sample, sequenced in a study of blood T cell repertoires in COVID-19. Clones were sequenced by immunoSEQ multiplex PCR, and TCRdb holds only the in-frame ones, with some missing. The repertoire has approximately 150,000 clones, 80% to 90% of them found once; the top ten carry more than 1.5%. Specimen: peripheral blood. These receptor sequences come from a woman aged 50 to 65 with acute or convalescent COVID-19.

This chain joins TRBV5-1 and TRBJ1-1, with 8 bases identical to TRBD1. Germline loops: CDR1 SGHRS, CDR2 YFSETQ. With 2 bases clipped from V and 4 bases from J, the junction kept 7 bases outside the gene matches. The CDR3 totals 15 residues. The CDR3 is CASSFGTGRVTEAFF. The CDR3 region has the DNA TGCGCCAGCAGCTTTGGGACAGGTCGGGTCACTGAAGCTTTCTTT.

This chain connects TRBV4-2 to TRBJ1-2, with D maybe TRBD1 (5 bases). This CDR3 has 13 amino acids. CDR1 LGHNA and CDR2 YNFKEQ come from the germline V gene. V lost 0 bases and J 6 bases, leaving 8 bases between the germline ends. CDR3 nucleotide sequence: TGTGCCAGCAGCCAAGATGCGGGGGATGGCTACACCTTC. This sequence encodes CASSQDAGDGYTF.

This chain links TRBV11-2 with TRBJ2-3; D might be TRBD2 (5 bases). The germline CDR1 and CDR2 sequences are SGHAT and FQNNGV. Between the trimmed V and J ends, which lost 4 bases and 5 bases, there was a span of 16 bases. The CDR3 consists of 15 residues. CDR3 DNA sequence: TGTGCCAGCAGCTCACTAGGGTTGGATTTAGATACGCAGTATTTT. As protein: CASSSLGLDLDTQYF.

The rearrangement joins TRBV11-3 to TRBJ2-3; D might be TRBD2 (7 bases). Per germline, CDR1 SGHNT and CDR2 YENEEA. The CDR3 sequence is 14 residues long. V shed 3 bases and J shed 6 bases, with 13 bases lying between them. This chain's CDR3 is CASSFRGAPDTQYF. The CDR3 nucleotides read TGTGCCAGCAGCTTTCGGGGGGCGCCCGATACGCAGTATTTT.

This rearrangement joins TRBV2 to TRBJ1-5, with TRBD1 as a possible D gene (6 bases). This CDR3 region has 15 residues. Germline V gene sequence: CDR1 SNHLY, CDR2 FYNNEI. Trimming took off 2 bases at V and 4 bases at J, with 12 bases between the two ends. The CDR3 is CASSESRTVNQPQHF. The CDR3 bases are TGTGCCAGCAGTGAATCGAGGACAGTAAATCAGCCCCAGCATTTT.